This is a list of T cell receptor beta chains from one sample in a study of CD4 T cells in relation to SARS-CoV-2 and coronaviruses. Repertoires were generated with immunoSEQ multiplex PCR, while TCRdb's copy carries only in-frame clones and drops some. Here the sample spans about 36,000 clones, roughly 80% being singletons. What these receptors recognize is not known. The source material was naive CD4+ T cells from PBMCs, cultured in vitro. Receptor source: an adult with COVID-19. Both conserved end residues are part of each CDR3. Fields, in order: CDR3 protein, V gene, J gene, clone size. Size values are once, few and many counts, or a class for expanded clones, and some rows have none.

CDR3aa: CASSQDRSNGYTF; v_gene: TRBV14; j_gene: TRBJ1-2; abundance: NA
CDR3aa: CASSDIAGRRTDTQYF; v_gene: TRBV7-3; j_gene: TRBJ2-3; abundance: once
CDR3aa: CASSLGWGQGDEKLFF; v_gene: TRBV11-2; j_gene: TRBJ1-4; abundance: NA
CDR3aa: CASSPTPREAFF; v_gene: TRBV6-6; j_gene: TRBJ1-1; abundance: NA
CDR3aa: CASSGGQGRNYGYTF; v_gene: TRBV5-1; j_gene: TRBJ1-2; abundance: NA
CDR3aa: CASSRDNEQFF; v_gene: TRBV6-2/TRBV6-3; j_gene: TRBJ2-1; abundance: NA
CDR3aa: CASSQGAGPETQYF; v_gene: TRBV3-1/TRBV3-2; j_gene: TRBJ2-5; abundance: few
CDR3aa: CASTGGRARSETQYF; v_gene: TRBV2; j_gene: TRBJ2-5; abundance: NA
CDR3aa: CASSKTSSNSPLHF; v_gene: TRBV5-4; j_gene: TRBJ1-6; abundance: NA
CDR3aa: CASSQALNTEAFF; v_gene: TRBV3-1/TRBV3-2; j_gene: TRBJ1-1; abundance: NA
CDR3aa: CAISEYRGPSYEQYF; v_gene: TRBV10-3; j_gene: TRBJ2-7; abundance: NA
CDR3aa: CASSSHPVGRVETQYF; v_gene: TRBV28; j_gene: TRBJ2-5; abundance: NA
CDR3aa: CASSQDSYEQYF; v_gene: TRBV5-4; j_gene: TRBJ2-7; abundance: NA
CDR3aa: CASTQLGGDTEAFF; v_gene: TRBV3-1/TRBV3-2; j_gene: TRBJ1-1; abundance: NA
CDR3aa: CASTPGGYHNEQFF; v_gene: TRBV6-2/TRBV6-3; j_gene: TRBJ2-1; abundance: NA
CDR3aa: CASSSKMTGSYEQYF; v_gene: TRBV7-6; j_gene: TRBJ2-7; abundance: NA
CDR3aa: CASSFWGEAFF; v_gene: TRBV28; j_gene: TRBJ1-1; abundance: NA
CDR3aa: CASSLLGSGREQFF; v_gene: TRBV27; j_gene: TRBJ2-1; abundance: NA
CDR3aa: CASSLGRGETASYEQYF; v_gene: TRBV11-2; j_gene: TRBJ2-7; abundance: few
CDR3aa: CASSQVGTGGANEKLFF; v_gene: TRBV4-3; j_gene: TRBJ1-4; abundance: NA
CDR3aa: CAWSPGGGGNYGYTF; v_gene: TRBV30; j_gene: TRBJ1-2; abundance: few
CDR3aa: CASSATSGYTGELFF; v_gene: TRBV9; j_gene: TRBJ2-2; abundance: NA
CDR3aa: CASSRAPTGELFF; v_gene: TRBV3-1/TRBV3-2; j_gene: TRBJ2-2; abundance: NA
CDR3aa: CASSQVRGLAGNTIYF; v_gene: TRBV4-2; j_gene: TRBJ1-3; abundance: once
CDR3aa: CASSQERDQGLQFF; v_gene: TRBV3-1/TRBV3-2; j_gene: TRBJ2-1; abundance: NA
CDR3aa: CASSSTGGQETQYF; v_gene: TRBV11-3; j_gene: TRBJ2-5; abundance: NA
CDR3aa: CASSSAGTSGLRPYEQYF; v_gene: TRBV7-3; j_gene: TRBJ2-7; abundance: NA
CDR3aa: CASTRDRDSYEQYF; v_gene: TRBV5-1; j_gene: TRBJ2-7; abundance: NA
CDR3aa: CAWARPDRVLGNTIYF; v_gene: TRBV30; j_gene: TRBJ1-3; abundance: NA
CDR3aa: CASSVGLAVTGELFF; v_gene: TRBV7-2; j_gene: TRBJ2-2; abundance: NA
CDR3aa: CASSPIRDRGTDTQYF; v_gene: TRBV4-3; j_gene: TRBJ2-3; abundance: NA
CDR3aa: CASSLVGNTIYF; v_gene: TRBV28; j_gene: TRBJ1-3; abundance: once
CDR3aa: CASSHWGTSVYNEQFF; v_gene: TRBV3-1/TRBV3-2; j_gene: TRBJ2-1; abundance: NA
CDR3aa: CASSLQGSNEKLFF; v_gene: TRBV4-1; j_gene: TRBJ1-4; abundance: NA
CDR3aa: CASREGATDTQYF; v_gene: TRBV25-1; j_gene: TRBJ2-3; abundance: NA
CDR3aa: CASSVLQSGNTIYF; v_gene: TRBV9; j_gene: TRBJ1-3; abundance: few
CDR3aa: CAWSVQRNQPQHF; v_gene: TRBV30; j_gene: TRBJ1-5; abundance: NA
CDR3aa: CASSYSSRANQETQYF; v_gene: TRBV6-6; j_gene: TRBJ2-5; abundance: NA
CDR3aa: CASSTTTGVEETQYF; v_gene: TRBV19; j_gene: TRBJ2-5; abundance: NA
CDR3aa: CASSRLQGGTEAFF; v_gene: TRBV3-1/TRBV3-2; j_gene: TRBJ1-1; abundance: few
CDR3aa: CASSQNSGHYEQYF; v_gene: TRBV4-1; j_gene: TRBJ2-7; abundance: NA
CDR3aa: CASSSGTSQKETQYF; v_gene: TRBV7-9; j_gene: TRBJ2-5; abundance: NA
CDR3aa: CASSLGPGGYEQYF; v_gene: TRBV7-2; j_gene: TRBJ2-7; abundance: NA
CDR3aa: CASSLSANEQFF; v_gene: TRBV19; j_gene: TRBJ2-1; abundance: NA
CDR3aa: CASSTTRGLAGETQYF; v_gene: TRBV4-1; j_gene: TRBJ2-5; abundance: NA
CDR3aa: CALSGPNYGYTF; v_gene: TRBV30; j_gene: TRBJ1-2; abundance: NA
CDR3aa: CSGGVSWNIQYF; v_gene: TRBV29-1; j_gene: TRBJ2-4; abundance: NA
CDR3aa: CASSQGQTGLAGGTQYF; v_gene: TRBV4-2; j_gene: TRBJ2-5; abundance: once
CDR3aa: CATSDSRTSGNIQYF; v_gene: TRBV24-1; j_gene: TRBJ2-4; abundance: once
CDR3aa: CASSLGRRDTDTQYF; v_gene: TRBV11-2; j_gene: TRBJ2-3; abundance: NA
CDR3aa: CASSRLAENSYEQYF; v_gene: TRBV6-5; j_gene: TRBJ2-7; abundance: NA
CDR3aa: CASSLYRGGSYEQYF; v_gene: TRBV7-3; j_gene: TRBJ2-7; abundance: few
CDR3aa: CASSVLLGTEAFF; v_gene: TRBV9; j_gene: TRBJ1-1; abundance: NA
CDR3aa: CASSFVADSYNEQFF; v_gene: TRBV19; j_gene: TRBJ2-1; abundance: NA
CDR3aa: CASSLGTGELFF; v_gene: TRBV7-9; j_gene: TRBJ2-2; abundance: NA
CDR3aa: CASSSEQGTNNNEQFF; v_gene: TRBV28; j_gene: TRBJ2-1; abundance: NA